This TCR beta chain was profiled in a study of T cell repertoires in ileal Crohn's disease. The time point is: inflamed ileum from the surgical specimen. Included were adult ileal or ileocolonic Crohn's patients indicated for ileocolonic resection. A note on this clone: Its antigen is undetermined.

Study findings and constraints: Every patient over 26.8% clonality showed endoscopic recurrence. Active smokers at surgery had more clonal expansions than non-smokers.

The method was immunoSEQ multiplex PCR; TCRdb's version includes in-frame clones alone and lacks a portion of them. The sample holds over 2,000 clones, approximately 93% seen once. Sequencing input: ileal tissue. The receptor was derived from an adult with Crohn's disease.

CDR3 region: CASSPDRVYGYTF. CDR3 DNA sequence: TGTGCCAGCAGCCCTGACAGAGTCTATGGCTACACCTTC. J is TRBJ1-2 and V is TRBV7-9, with D possibly TRBD1 on 5 matching bases. Germline V CDR1 and CDR2: SEHNR, FQNEAQ (reference sequence). Trimming removed 5 bases at V and 4 bases at J, with 11 bases between. The CDR3 is 13 amino acids.